This T cell receptor (beta chain) was recorded in a study of control samples from healthy donors and cancer patients. The CDR3 consists of 14 residues. Deletions cut 1 base from V and 5 bases from J, with 12 bases between. CDR1 is LNHDA, CDR2 SQIVND, per germline (reference sequence). This clone was counted once. Repertoires were generated with immunoSEQ multiplex PCR, while TCRdb's copy carries only in-frame clones and drops some. Of 150,000 or so clones listed, around 93% were seen once; the top ten hold 2.1%. The clonotype was recovered from a woman aged 50 to 60 in good health. The rearrangement uses TRBV19 and TRBJ2-7; D uncertain. Sequencing used blood. CDR3 nucleotides: TGTGCCAGTAGTATAGCCACGAGCAACGACGAGCAGTACTTC. Its protein is CASSIATSNDEQYF.